This T cell receptor (beta chain) was identified in a study of blood T cell repertoires in COVID-19 (dated by TCRdb to about 2020). Broadly, across the study: Samples covering the acute and convalescent phases of COVID-19 were provided by collaborators in the United States, Italy and Spain. The prospective study material was composed of cDNA or gDNA derived from T cells, B-cell-depleted T cells, or PBMCs. Subjects who had been exposed to COVID-19, were actively infected with it, or had recovered from it provided the deeply sampled blood TCRbeta repertoires that made up the dataset. The repertoires were released in a freely available public database intended as a resource for research on the immune response to SARS-CoV-2. The samples were drawn from two sources: the first 160 participants of the ongoing ImmuneRACE study, and fewer than 1,500 subjects contributed by 6 global collaborators. Nearly every sample came with metadata listing a de-identified subject ID, COVID-19 status, age in years and sex. Where HLA class I and class II types were available, the types were taken from metadata supplied by the sample provider, not from assay-based typing.

Points the paper makes about the study in general: Clinical and demographic metadata were provided uncurated, with the amount varying by source and participant.

Whole blood was collected in K2EDTA tubes by collaborating institutions according to the institutions' own protocols. For TCRbeta analysis, collaborator samples were shipped as frozen whole blood, as isolated PBMCs, or as DNA extracted from either sample type. The immunoSEQ Assay, a bias-controlled multiplex PCR, was used to amplify TCRbeta CDR3 regions from genomic DNA. The authors' pipeline ran thus. Within the assay, amplification of reference gene primers was used to estimate how many nucleated cells each sample contained. Sequence reads were collapsed and filtered to measure the absolute abundance of every unique TCRbeta CDR3 rearrangement. Productive Simpson clonality was computed per sample as the square root of Simpson's diversity index over productive rearrangements. TCRdb holds this immuneACCESS table with in-frame rearrangements only. Some clones are missing; in checked studies, unresolved V genes explain under half, and the rest has no known cause. The V and J calls and clone size are taken from that table; D and trimming were inferred from the DNA. This sample is represented by approximately 150,000 clones; over 75% of them were singletons. Of the sample, about 1.4% is held by the ten largest clones.

Points on this clone: There is no known antigen for this receptor. No base quality values were provided; no much bigger clone lies one nucleotide off.

Based on the germline V gene (reference sequence), the CDR1 and CDR2 sequences are LNHDA and SQIVND. The cysteine opens and the phenylalanine closes a CDR3 of 14 amino acids. Just the 42-base CDR3 DNA is kept, in frame starting at base 1. V is trimmed back by 6 bases and J by 6 bases, and the junction contains 8 bases that no gene match accounts for. Material: peripheral blood. The rearrangement joined TRBV19 to TRBJ2-7, and TRBD2 aligns with 10 junction nucleotides. The sequence derives from a human donor in a cohort sampled during active COVID-19. The nucleotides read TGTGCCAGTAGGGGCGCTAGCGGGAGTGGCGAGCAGTACTTC. Translated, it gives CASRGASGSGEQYF.